The clone carrying this T cell receptor (beta chain) was seen just once. What it binds is unknown. The data stem from a study of a mutant IDH1 vaccine in newly diagnosed glioma. Study background: Once 4-6 weeks had passed after radiotherapy alone, vaccination started, or it started with temozolomide cycles.

CDR1 and CDR2 from the germline V gene are SGHRS and YFSETQ. The CDR3 extends over 15 amino acids. Trimming removed 4 bases from V and 0 bases from J, with 8 bases in between. TCRdb's copy holds only in-frame clones and misses some; the assay was immunoSEQ multiplex PCR. The sample yields roughly 30,000 clones, about 73% seen once. The time point denotes: week 11, during vaccination. The investigators gave 300 ug of mutant IDH1 20-mer peptide in each vaccine dose, together with topical imiquimod. The sample was PBMCs, taken from a glioma patient whose treatment included an IDH1 peptide vaccine. This receptor was taken from a man in his thirties or forties with glioma. The chain carries TRBV5-1 and TRBJ2-6; D remains ambiguous. The CDR3: CASSLQSSGANVLTF. The CDR3 DNA reads TGCGCCAGCAGCCTCCAAAGCTCTGGGGCCAACGTCCTGACTTTC.